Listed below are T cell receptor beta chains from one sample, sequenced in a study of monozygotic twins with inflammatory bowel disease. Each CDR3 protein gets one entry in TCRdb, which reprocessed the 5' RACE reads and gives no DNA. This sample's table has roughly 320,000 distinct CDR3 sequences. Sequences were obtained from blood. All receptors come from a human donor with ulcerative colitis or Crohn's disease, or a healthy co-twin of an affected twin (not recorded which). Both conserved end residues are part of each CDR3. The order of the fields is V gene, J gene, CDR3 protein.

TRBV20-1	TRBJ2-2	CSARGSSGGFTGELFF
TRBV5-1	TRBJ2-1	CASSTGQTYNEQFF
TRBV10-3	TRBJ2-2	CAISKTGTGELFF
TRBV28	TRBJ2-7	CASSTPTSGSREQYF
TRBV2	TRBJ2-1	CASIGGLYNEQFF
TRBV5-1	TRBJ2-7	CASSVRGEKYEQYF
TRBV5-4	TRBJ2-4	CASRPGLGNIQYF
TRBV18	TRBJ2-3	CASAAAADTQYF
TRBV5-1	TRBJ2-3	CASSLRLAGGMNTQYF
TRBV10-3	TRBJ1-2	CAISGPSLGRGYTF
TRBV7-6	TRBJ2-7	CASSPVETTSYEQYF
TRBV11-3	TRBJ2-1	CASSLLAGETGEQFF